These T cell receptor beta chains were read from a single sample in a study of T cells in Graves' hyperthyroidism and ophthalmopathy. MiXCR, applied by TCRdb to the multiplex PCR reads, yields one record per CDR3 protein. The sample consists of about 600,000 distinct CDR3 sequences, around 15% of them appearing once. The sequenced sample was blood. The receptors were sampled from a woman between 40 and 55 years old with Graves' ophthalmopathy. The CDR3 runs from the conserved cysteine through the conserved F or W. Each record gives: clone size, V gene, J gene, CDR3 length, D gene, CDR3 protein, CDR3 DNA. D genes are given only for firm matches. The size of a clone is reported for some rows only, either as once, few or many, or as a class for expanded clones.

-,TRBV12-3/TRBV12-4,TRBJ2-1,16,TRBD2,CASSLAGLADHNEQFF,TGTGCCAGCAGTCTGGCGGGACTAGCGGACCACAATGAGCAGTTCTTC
-,TRBV19,TRBJ2-3,16,TRBD2,CASRAGTIASADTQYF,TGTGCCAGTAGAGCCGGGACTATTGCATCGGCAGATACGCAGTATTTT
-,TRBV7-8,TRBJ1-3,15,-,CASSSNAVGQNTIYF,TGTGCCAGCAGCTCCAATGCCGTGGGGCAAAACACCATATATTTT
few,TRBV13,TRBJ2-7,16,TRBD2,CASSPPWYSGSYEQYF,TGTGCCAGCAGCCCCCCGTGGTACAGCGGGAGTTACGAGCAGTACTTC
few,TRBV19,TRBJ2-3,18,TRBD2,CASSIKGGSGTFTDTQYF,TGTGCCAGTAGTATCAAGGGTGGGAGCGGGACCTTCACAGATACGCAGTATTTT
many,TRBV11-2,TRBJ2-7,15,-,CASSLEGRIGYEQYF,TGTGCCAGCAGCTTAGAAGGTAGGATAGGCTACGAGCAGTACTTC
few,TRBV4-2,TRBJ2-2,15,-,CASSQGDPNTGELFF,TGTGCCAGCAGTCAAGGGGACCCCAACACCGGGGAGCTGTTTTTT
-,TRBV4-1,TRBJ1-6,15,TRBD1,CASSQEGTGNSPLHF,TGCGCCAGCAGCCAAGAAGGGACAGGGAACTCACCCCTCCACTTT
many,TRBV30,TRBJ2-1,15,TRBD2,CAWSGTSGIYNEQFF,TGTGCCTGGAGCGGGACTAGCGGGATTTACAATGAGCAGTTCTTC
many,TRBV2,TRBJ1-2,12,-,CASRKGDYGYTF,TGTGCCAGCAGGAAGGGCGACTATGGCTACACCTTC
many,TRBV11-2,TRBJ2-1,13,-,CASSPVTYNEQFF,TGTGCCAGCAGCCCCGTGACCTACAATGAGCAGTTCTTC
few,TRBV24-1,TRBJ1-1,15,-,CATSDSGAGGAEAFF,TGTGCCACCAGTGATTCGGGCGCCGGAGGGGCTGAAGCTTTCTTT
-,TRBV9,TRBJ1-4,15,TRBD1,CASSANRGQGEKLFF,TGTGCCAGCAGCGCGAACAGGGGGCAGGGTGAAAAACTGTTTTTT
many,TRBV2,TRBJ2-1,13,TRBD1,CASSGQGAGEQFF,TGTGCCAGCAGTGGACAGGGGGCTGGGGAGCAGTTCTTC
few,TRBV5-1,TRBJ2-5,15,-,CASSLRTAREGTQYF,TGCGCCAGCAGCCTTCGGACGGCCAGGGAAGGGACCCAGTACTTC
-,TRBV5-4,TRBJ1-2,13,-,CASSYDSYYGYTF,TGTGCCAGCAGCTACGACAGCTACTATGGCTACACCTTC
-,TRBV29-1,TRBJ1-1,13,-,CSVGGQAGIEAFF,TGCAGCGTTGGGGGGCAGGCGGGGATTGAAGCTTTCTTT
-,TRBV27,TRBJ2-2,17,TRBD1,CASSFYYGTGITGELFF,TGTGCCAGCAGTTTTTATTATGGGACAGGGATTACCGGGGAGCTGTTTTTT
many,TRBV10-3,TRBJ1-5,13,-,CAISDEGHQPQHF,TGTGCCATCAGTGATGAGGGGCACCAGCCCCAGCATTTT
many,TRBV11-2,TRBJ2-2,17,TRBD2,CASSARLAGGSTGELFF,TGTGCCAGCAGCGCCCGTCTAGCGGGAGGGAGCACCGGGGAGCTGTTTTTT
many,TRBV12-3/TRBV12-4,TRBJ1-2,12,-,CASSPTTGGYTF,TGTGCCAGCAGCCCTACTACAGGAGGCTACACCTTC
-,TRBV12-3/TRBV12-4,TRBJ1-6,13,-,CASSATGRSPLHF,TGTGCCAGCAGTGCAACAGGGCGATCACCCCTCCACTTT
many,TRBV28,TRBJ1-2,14,-,CASSLRERLEGYTF,TGTGCCAGCAGTTTAAGAGAAAGACTAGAGGGCTACACCTTC
many,TRBV12-3/TRBV12-4,TRBJ2-7,13,TRBD2,CASSLGLPGEQYF,TGTGCCAGCAGTCTGGGACTACCGGGGGAGCAGTACTTC
-,TRBV5-1,TRBJ2-5,13,-,CASSHWGQETQYF,TGCGCCAGCTCGCACTGGGGACAAGAGACCCAGTACTTC
-,TRBV9,TRBJ2-7,14,-,CASSHTDRRYEQYF,TGTGCCAGCAGCCATACCGACCGACGCTACGAGCAGTACTTC
many,TRBV30,TRBJ2-3,11,-,CAREEGDTQYF,TGTGCCCGAGAGGAGGGAGATACGCAGTATTTT
-,TRBV15,TRBJ2-3,13,TRBD2,CATLLAGGGTQYF,TGTGCCACCCTACTAGCGGGGGGTGGTACGCAGTATTTT
few,TRBV12-3/TRBV12-4,TRBJ1-1,12,-,CASRPGPAEAFF,TGTGCCAGCAGGCCGGGACCTGCTGAAGCTTTCTTT
-,TRBV5-1,TRBJ2-7,16,TRBD2,CASSLSGGRTFDEQYF,TGCGCCAGCAGCTTGAGCGGGGGGCGGACGTTCGACGAGCAGTACTTC
many,TRBV13,TRBJ2-7,16,-,CASSLDPPGKGYEQYF,TGTGCCAGCAGCTTAGACCCGCCGGGGAAAGGGTACGAGCAGTACTTC
-,TRBV4-1,TRBJ1-2,16,-,CASSQEVTGTNYGYTF,TGCGCCAGCAGCCAAGAGGTTACAGGAACAAACTATGGCTACACCTTC
many,TRBV20-1,TRBJ1-1,15,-,CSARQQINMNTEAFF,TGCAGTGCTAGACAACAGATTAACATGAACACTGAAGCTTTCTTT